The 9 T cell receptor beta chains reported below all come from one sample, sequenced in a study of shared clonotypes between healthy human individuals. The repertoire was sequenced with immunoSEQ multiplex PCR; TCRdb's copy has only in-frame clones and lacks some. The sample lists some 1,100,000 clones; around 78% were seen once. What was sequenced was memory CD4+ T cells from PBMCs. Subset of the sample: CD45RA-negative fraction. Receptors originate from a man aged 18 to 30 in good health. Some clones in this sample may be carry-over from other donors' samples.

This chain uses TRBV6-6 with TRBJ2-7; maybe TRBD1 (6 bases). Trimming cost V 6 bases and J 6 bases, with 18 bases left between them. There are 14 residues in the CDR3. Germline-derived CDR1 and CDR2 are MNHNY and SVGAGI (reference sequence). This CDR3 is CASRRQAGDPEQYF. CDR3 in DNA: TGTGCCAGCAGGCGACAGGCCGGGGACCCCGAGCAGTACTTC.

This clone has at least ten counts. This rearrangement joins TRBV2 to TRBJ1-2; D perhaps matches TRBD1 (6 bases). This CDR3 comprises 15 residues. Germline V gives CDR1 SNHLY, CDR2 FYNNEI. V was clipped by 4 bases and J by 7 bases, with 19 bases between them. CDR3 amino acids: CASSVPGQGRGGYTF. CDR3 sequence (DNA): TGTGCCAGCAGTGTACCCGGGCAGGGCAGGGGTGGCTACACCTTC.

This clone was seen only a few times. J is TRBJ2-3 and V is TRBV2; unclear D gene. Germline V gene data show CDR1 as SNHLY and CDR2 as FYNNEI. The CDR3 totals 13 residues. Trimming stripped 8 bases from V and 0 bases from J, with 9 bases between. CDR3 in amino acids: CASWGDSTDTQYF. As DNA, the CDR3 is TGTGCCAGCTGGGGTGATAGCACAGATACGCAGTATTTT.

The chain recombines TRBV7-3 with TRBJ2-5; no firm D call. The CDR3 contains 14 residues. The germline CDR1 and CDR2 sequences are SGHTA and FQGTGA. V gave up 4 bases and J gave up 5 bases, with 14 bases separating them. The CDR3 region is CASSSRSASETQYF. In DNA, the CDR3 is TGTGCCAGCAGCTCTCGTTCGGCATCGGAGACCCAGTACTTC.

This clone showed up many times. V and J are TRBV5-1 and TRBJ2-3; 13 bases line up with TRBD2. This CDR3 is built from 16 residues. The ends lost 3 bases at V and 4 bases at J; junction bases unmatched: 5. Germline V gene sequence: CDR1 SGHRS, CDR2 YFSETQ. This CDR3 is CASSSGLAGRSDTQYF. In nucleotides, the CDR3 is TGCGCCAGCAGCTCGGGACTAGCGGGAAGATCAGATACGCAGTATTTT.

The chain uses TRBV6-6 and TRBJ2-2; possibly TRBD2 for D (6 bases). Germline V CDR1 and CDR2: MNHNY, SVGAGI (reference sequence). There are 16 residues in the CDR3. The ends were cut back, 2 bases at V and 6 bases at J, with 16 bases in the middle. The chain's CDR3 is CASSYRSTRTAGELFF. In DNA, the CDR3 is TGTGCCAGCAGTTACAGGTCGACTAGAACCGCCGGGGAGCTGTTTTTT.

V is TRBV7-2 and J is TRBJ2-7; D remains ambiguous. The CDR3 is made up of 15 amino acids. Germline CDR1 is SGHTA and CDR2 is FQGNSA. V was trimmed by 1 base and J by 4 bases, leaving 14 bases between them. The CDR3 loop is CASSLVPPGPYEQYF. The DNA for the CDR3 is TGTGCCAGCAGCTTAGTCCCCCCAGGCCCATACGAGCAGTACTTC.

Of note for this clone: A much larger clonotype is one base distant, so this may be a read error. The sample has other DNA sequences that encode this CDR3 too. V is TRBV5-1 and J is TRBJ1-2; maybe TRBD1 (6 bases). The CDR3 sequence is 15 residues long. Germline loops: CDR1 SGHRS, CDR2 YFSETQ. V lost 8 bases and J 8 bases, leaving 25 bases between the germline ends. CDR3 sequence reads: CASSLPDVNQGGYTF. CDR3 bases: TGCGCCAGTAGCCTACCGGACGTTAATCAGGGGGGCTACACCTTC.

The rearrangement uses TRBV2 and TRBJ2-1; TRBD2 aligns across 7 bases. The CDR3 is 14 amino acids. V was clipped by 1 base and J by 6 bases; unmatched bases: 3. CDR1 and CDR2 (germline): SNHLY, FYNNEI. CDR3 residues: CASSEGTRPNEQFF. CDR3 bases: TGTGCCAGCAGTGAAGGGACTAGGCCCAATGAGCAGTTCTTC.